Shown below are 10 T cell receptor beta chains from a single sample sequenced in a study of Ad26.COV2.S vaccination and SARS-CoV-2 variants (dated by TCRdb to 2020 to 2023). Library prep was done by the immunoSEQ multiplex PCR assay. TCRdb holds this immuneACCESS table with in-frame rearrangements only. Some clones are missing; in checked studies, unresolved V genes explain under half, and the rest has no known cause. This sample comprises about 350,000 clones, 70% to 90% of them detected only once. The ten largest clones represent approximately 12% of the sample. The meaning of the sample's treatment or condition label: some 20 received Ad26.COV2.S at low or high dose, single or two shots; roughly 5 received placebo; per-sample allocation not given. Repertoires of vaccine and placebo recipients were sequenced from samples taken on day 63 after the first injection. The sequencing used peripheral blood, collected in a trial of Ad26.COV2.S vaccine versus placebo. The receptors stem from a person aged 18 to 59 who received the Ad26.COV2.S COVID-19 vaccine or a placebo.

The chain is built from TRBV10-1 and TRBJ2-5; no clear D gene. V dropped 0 bases and J dropped 5 bases, with 13 bases sitting between them. The CDR3 runs 15 residues. Germline CDR1 is WNHNN and CDR2 is SYGVQD (reference sequence). The CDR3 region is CASSESLATVETQYF. CDR3 nucleotides: TGCGCCAGCAGTGAGTCGCTGGCCACGGTGGAGACCCAGTACTTC.

The J gene is TRBJ2-5, the V gene TRBV27; TRBD1 is a possible D gene (6 bases). Germline V gene sequence: CDR1 MNHEY, CDR2 SMNVEV (reference sequence). There are 14 residues in the CDR3. Trimming left V 3 bases short and J 5 bases short, with 13 bases between. CDR3 bases: TGTGCCAGCAGTTTGAGGGGGACATGGGAGACCCAGTACTTC. It is translated as CASSLRGTWETQYF.

The rearrangement uses TRBV6-5 and TRBJ1-2; TRBD1 matches 7 bases. The V gene end was trimmed by 0 bases and the J gene end by 3 bases; junction bases not matched to a gene: 4. CDR1 is MNHEY, CDR2 SVGAGI, per germline. The length of the CDR3 is 15 residues. As DNA, the CDR3 is TGTGCCAGCAGTTACTCGGCAGGGGGTCACTATGGCTACACCTTC. Protein sequence: CASSYSAGGHYGYTF.

The rearrangement links TRBV24-1 to TRBJ2-1; the match to TRBD2 covers 8 bases. This CDR3 comprises 15 residues. V shed 3 bases, J shed 8 bases, and the junction held 8 bases outside the gene matches. CDR1 is KGHDR and CDR2 is SFDVKD in the germline V gene. The DNA of the CDR3 is TGTGCCACCAGTGATCCCGCGGGGGGTGGCCATGAGCAGTTCTTC. It translates to CATSDPAGGGHEQFF.

This clone was picked up a small number of times. V is TRBV19 and J is TRBJ1-6, with 10 bases identical to TRBD1. This CDR3 comprises 15 residues. V trimming: 7 bases; J trimming: 6 bases; junction bases outside the gene matches: 6. Germline lookup yields CDR1 LNHDA and CDR2 SQIVND (reference sequence). The CDR3 reads CASNLGTGVNSPLHF. The CDR3 nucleotides read TGTGCCAGTAACCTCGGGACAGGGGTTAATTCACCCCTCCACTTT.

The chain employs TRBV5-1 and TRBJ2-6; no reliable D call. The germline CDR1 and CDR2 sequences are SGHRS and YFSETQ. The CDR3 extends over 15 amino acids. Trimming removed 5 bases from V and 0 bases from J, with 9 bases in between. The chain's CDR3 is CASRDGSSGANVLTF. DNA of the CDR3: TGCGCCAGCAGGGACGGATCCTCTGGGGCCAACGTCCTGACTTTC.

The chain is built from TRBV2 and TRBJ2-2, with 9 bases aligning to TRBD1. Looked up from germline, CDR1 is SNHLY and CDR2 is FYNNEI. Losses at the gene ends were 7 bases for V and 8 bases for J; bases not matched to a gene: 14. This CDR3 comprises 16 residues. The CDR3 bases are TGTGCCAGCAATAGGCTCGGGACAGGGCATCTTGGGGAGCTGTTTTTT. Its translation: CASNRLGTGHLGELFF.

DNA of the CDR3: TGCGCCAGCAGCCAGGGGACAGGGGTCACCGGGGAGCTGTTTTTT. Its translation: CASSQGTGVTGELFF. V and J are TRBV4-3 and TRBJ2-2; 10 bases are a match to TRBD1. The CDR3 contains 15 residues. V lost 3 bases and J lost 4; bases outside the gene matches: 2. Germline lookup yields CDR1 LGHNA and CDR2 YSLEER.

J is TRBJ2-3 and V is TRBV18; D remains ambiguous. This CDR3 has 15 amino acids. V lost 2 bases, J lost 2 bases, and 11 bases lay in between. CDR1 is KGHSH and CDR2 is LQKENI in the germline V gene. CDR3 sequence reads: CASSPSNGLTDTQYF. CDR3 coding DNA: TGTGCCAGCTCACCATCTAACGGCCTCACAGATACGCAGTATTTT.

The chain uses TRBV4-1 and TRBJ2-7; 7 positions match TRBD2. CDR1 and CDR2 (germline): MGHRA, YSYEKL. The V segment lost 0 bases and the J segment 6 bases; nucleotides outside the gene matches: 8. The CDR3 runs 15 residues. The CDR3, as DNA: TGCGCCAGCAGCCAAGAGGGAGGACTAGTGGGCGAGCAGTACTTC. As protein: CASSQEGGLVGEQYF.